The rows below give T cell receptor beta chains drawn from one sample of a study of tumor-infiltrating lymphocytes in primary liver carcinoma. TCRdb reprocessed the multiplex PCR reads with MiXCR, giving one entry per CDR3 protein. In the table there are hundreds of thousands of distinct CDR3 sequences, nearly 60% of which are singletons. Sequences were obtained from peripheral blood. These TCRs come from a woman under 40 with primary liver carcinoma and hepatitis B virus infection. CDR3s include the opening cysteine and the closing phenylalanine or tryptophan. Fields, in order: D gene, clone size, J gene, V gene, CDR3 protein, CDR3 DNA. D genes are given only for firm matches. Not every row has a clone size; where given, it reads once, few, many or a size class.

>NA|few|TRBJ2-7|TRBV12-1
CASSFRGRRSYEQYF
TGTGCCAGCAGCTTTAGGGGGCGTCGGTCCTACGAGCAGTACTTC
>NA|NA|TRBJ2-2|TRBV4-2
CASNQEYSSGGELFF
TGTGCCAGCAACCAAGAGTATTCTTCGGGGGGGGAGCTGTTTTTT
>NA|many|TRBJ2-2|TRBV12-3/TRBV12-4
CASSLLWAGELFF
TGTGCCAGCAGTTTGTTGTGGGCCGGGGAGCTGTTTTTT
>TRBD2|NA|TRBJ2-7|TRBV7-8
CASSSPGTSLAVPYEQYF
TGTGCCAGCAGCTCCCCCGGGACTAGCTTAGCTGTACCCTACGAGCAGTACTTC
>NA|NA|TRBJ2-1|TRBV11-1
CASSLFGRGEQFF
TGTGCCAGCAGCTTATTCGGCCGGGGTGAGCAGTTCTTC
>NA|NA|TRBJ1-5|TRBV5-6
CASSFQGRKRPQHF
TGTGCCAGCAGCTTCCAGGGTCGGAAACGGCCCCAGCATTTT
>TRBD2|many|TRBJ2-4|TRBV29-1
CSVSTSGVAKNIQYF
TGCAGCGTTTCGACTAGCGGGGTAGCCAAAAACATTCAGTACTTC
>TRBD1|NA|TRBJ2-5|TRBV5-6
CASSLSLGTAKQETQYF
TGTGCCAGCAGCTTGTCGCTCGGGACAGCGAAACAAGAGACCCAGTACTTC
>NA|NA|TRBJ1-1|TRBV11-2
CAGSLEWGGTEAFF
TGTGCCGGCAGCTTAGAGTGGGGTGGGACTGAAGCTTTCTTT
>TRBD2|many|TRBJ2-5|TRBV29-1
CSVRTSGSGTQYF
TGCAGCGTTCGGACTAGCGGGTCGGGGACCCAGTACTTC
>NA|many|TRBJ1-2|TRBV11-2
CASSSQGVHFGYTF
TGTGCCAGCAGCTCTCAGGGTGTTCATTTTGGCTACACCTTC
>NA|many|TRBJ2-7|TRBV11-2
CASSPVDGSYEQYF
TGTGCCAGCAGCCCCGTCGACGGATCCTACGAGCAGTACTTC
>TRBD2|NA|TRBJ2-5|TRBV6-2/TRBV6-3
CASRRAGGEQETQYF
TGTGCCAGCAGACGAGCGGGGGGGGAGCAAGAGACCCAGTACTTC
>NA|many|TRBJ1-4|TRBV11-2
CASSARTANEKLFF
TGTGCCAGCAGCGCCAGGACGGCGAATGAAAAACTGTTTTTT
>NA|NA|TRBJ2-4|TRBV5-1
CASSLATTQGIQYF
TGCGCCAGCAGCTTGGCCACGACCCAAGGGATTCAGTACTTC
>NA|NA|TRBJ1-1|TRBV19
CVSSMGPRGTEAFF
TGTGTCAGTAGTATGGGGCCTCGGGGCACTGAAGCCTTCTTT
>NA|NA|TRBJ1-6|TRBV12-5
CASGPREHSPLHF
TGTGCTAGTGGTCCGCGCGAGCATTCACCCCTCCACTTT
>TRBD1|NA|TRBJ1-6|TRBV12-3/TRBV12-4
CASSLAFGDSNTYNSSLHF
TGTGCCAGCAGTTTAGCGTTTGGGGACAGTAACACCTATAATTCATCCCTCCACTTT
>TRBD1|few|TRBJ2-1|TRBV7-9
CASSLGDRGQFF
TGTGCCAGCAGCCTAGGGGACAGGGGGCAGTTCTTC
>NA|NA|TRBJ2-3|TRBV9
CVSSVVEGSSTDTQYF
TGTGTCAGCAGCGTAGTCGAGGGCTCTAGCACAGATACGCAGTATTTT
>TRBD1|few|TRBJ1-2|TRBV14
CASSRRTGDGYTF
TGTGCCAGCAGCCGCCGGACAGGGGACGGCTACACCTTC
>NA|NA|TRBJ1-5|TRBV6-5
CASSPGTGLNQPQHF
TGTGCCAGCAGCCCCGGAACAGGACTAAATCAGCCCCAGCATTTT
>NA|many|TRBJ2-6|TRBV4-2
CASSPLSGANVLTF
TGTGCCAGCAGCCCCCTCTCTGGGGCCAACGTCCTGACTTTC
>NA|NA|TRBJ1-5|TRBV12-3/TRBV12-4
CASSSRQTNQPQHF
TGTGCCAGCAGCTCAAGACAGACTAATCAGCCCCAGCATTTT
>TRBD1|many|TRBJ1-5|TRBV12-3/TRBV12-4
CASSPGQGLQPQHF
TGTGCCAGCAGCCCGGGACAGGGTTTGCAGCCCCAGCATTTT
>NA|few|TRBJ2-7|TRBV13
CARPLRDEQYF
TGTGCCAGACCCCTCAGGGACGAGCAGTACTTC
>TRBD1|few|TRBJ1-5|TRBV7-8
CASSFSGQTNQPQHF
TGTGCCAGCAGCTTTTCGGGACAGACTAATCAGCCCCAGCATTTT
>TRBD1|few|TRBJ1-5|TRBV6-6
CASSYHPDLTGGIEQPQHF
TGTGCCAGCAGTTACCACCCAGACTTGACAGGGGGCATTGAGCAGCCCCAGCATTTT
>NA|NA|TRBJ1-3|TRBV7-9
CASSLRPPSGRGNTIYF
TGTGCCAGCAGCCTCCGCCCGCCCAGCGGGAGGGGAAACACCATATATTTT
>NA|NA|TRBJ1-6|TRBV29-1
CSVENRGARNLYNSPLHF
TGCAGCGTTGAAAATCGGGGGGCGCGTAATCTATATAATTCACCCCTCCACTTT
>NA|NA|TRBJ1-5|TRBV29-1
CNVGRDNNQPQHF
TGCAACGTTGGAAGGGACAACAATCAGCCCCAGCATTTT
>TRBD2|many|TRBJ2-7|TRBV6-5
CASSRTSGRKSVYEQYF
TGTGCCAGCAGTCGGACTAGCGGGAGAAAGTCCGTCTACGAGCAGTACTTC
>TRBD1|many|TRBJ1-2|TRBV29-1
CSVAGTGGFGYTF
TGCAGCGTGGCCGGGACAGGGGGATTTGGCTACACCTTC
>NA|many|TRBJ1-4|TRBV5-4
CASSLVTGTNEKLFF
TGTGCCAGCAGCTTGGTTACAGGGACTAATGAAAAACTGTTTTTT
>NA|NA|TRBJ1-2|TRBV6-2/TRBV6-3
CASSYWVKSPRGAGYTF
TGTGCCAGCAGTTACTGGGTAAAGTCCCCTCGGGGAGCTGGCTACACCTTC
>NA|many|TRBJ2-5|TRBV12-3/TRBV12-4
CASSYGRLQETQYF
TGTGCCAGCAGTTACGGGCGACTCCAAGAGACCCAGTACTTC